This TCR beta chain was captured by sequencing in a study of technical replicates of blood from several donors. The protocol was immunoSEQ multiplex PCR, while the TCRdb copy is restricted to in-frame clones and leaves out a portion. In the table there are tens of thousands of clones, around 97% of which are singletons. The receptor was isolated from a human donor in good health. Sequencing used T cells isolated from PBMCs.

The CDR3 coding sequence is TGTGCCAGCAGCCATATCAGGGAGGCAGATACGCAGTATTTT. Amino acids: CASSHIREADTQYF. This chain uses TRBV11-2 with TRBJ2-3; D may be TRBD2 (6 bases). Trimming cost V 5 bases and J 4 bases, with 13 bases left between them. The length of the CDR3 is 14 residues. Germline V gene lookup returns CDR1 SGHAT and CDR2 FQNNGV.